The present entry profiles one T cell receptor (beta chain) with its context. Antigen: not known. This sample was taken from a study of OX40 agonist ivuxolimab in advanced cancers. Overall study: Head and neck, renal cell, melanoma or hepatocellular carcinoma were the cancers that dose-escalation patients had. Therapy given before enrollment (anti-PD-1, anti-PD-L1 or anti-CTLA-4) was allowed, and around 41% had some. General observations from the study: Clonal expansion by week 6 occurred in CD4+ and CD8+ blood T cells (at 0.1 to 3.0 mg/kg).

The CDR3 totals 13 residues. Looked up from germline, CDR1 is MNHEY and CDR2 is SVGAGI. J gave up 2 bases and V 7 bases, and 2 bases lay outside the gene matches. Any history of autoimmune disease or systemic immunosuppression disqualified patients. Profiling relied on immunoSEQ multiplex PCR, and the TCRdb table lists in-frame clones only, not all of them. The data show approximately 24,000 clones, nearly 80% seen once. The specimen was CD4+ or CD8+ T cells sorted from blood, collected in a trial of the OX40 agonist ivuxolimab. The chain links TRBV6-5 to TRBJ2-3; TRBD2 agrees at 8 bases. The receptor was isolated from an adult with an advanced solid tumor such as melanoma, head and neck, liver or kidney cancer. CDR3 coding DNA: TGTGCCAGCACCGGGAGGGACACAGATACGCAGTATTTT. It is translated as CASTGRDTDTQYF.